The entry below gives a single TCR beta chain sequence along with its context. Repertoires were generated with immunoSEQ multiplex PCR, while TCRdb's copy carries only in-frame clones and drops some. Among some 98,000 clones listed, about 88% were seen once. These data originate in a study of T cell responses to AZD1222 COVID-19 vaccine. V shed 1 base and J shed 3 bases, with 12 bases lying between them. The CDR3 is 15 residues long. Germline values: CDR1 SGHNT, CDR2 YENEEA. The receptor's source is an adult who received the AZD1222 COVID-19 vaccine. The sample in question was peripheral blood, obtained 28 days after the second AZD1222 dose. V and J are TRBV11-3 and TRBJ1-1, with D tentatively TRBD1 (5 bases). The CDR3 spells CASSLGPGMDTEAFF. The CDR3 DNA follows: TGTGCCAGCAGCTTAGGACCAGGGATGGACACTGAAGCTTTCTTT.